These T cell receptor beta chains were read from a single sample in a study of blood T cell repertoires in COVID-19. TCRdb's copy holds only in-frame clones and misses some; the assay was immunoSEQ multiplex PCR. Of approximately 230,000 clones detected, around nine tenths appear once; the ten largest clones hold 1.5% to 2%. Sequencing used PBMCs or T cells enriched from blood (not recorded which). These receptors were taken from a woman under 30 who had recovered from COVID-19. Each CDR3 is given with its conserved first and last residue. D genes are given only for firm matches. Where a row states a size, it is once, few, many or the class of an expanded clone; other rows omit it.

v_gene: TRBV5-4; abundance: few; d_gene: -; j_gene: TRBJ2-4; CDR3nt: TGTGCCAGCAGCTTGGGGGGACAAGCCAAAAACATTCAGTACTTC; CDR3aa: CASSLGGQAKNIQYF
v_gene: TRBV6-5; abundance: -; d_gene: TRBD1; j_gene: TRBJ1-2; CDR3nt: TGTGCCAGCAGAGCACTTGGACAGGTCAACTATGGCTACACCTTC; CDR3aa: CASRALGQVNYGYTF
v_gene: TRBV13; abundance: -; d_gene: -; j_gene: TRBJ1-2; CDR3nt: TGTGCCAGCAGCGTGGGGGGGAACTATGGCTACACCTTC; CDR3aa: CASSVGGNYGYTF
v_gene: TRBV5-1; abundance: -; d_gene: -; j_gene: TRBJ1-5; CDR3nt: TGCGCCAGCAGCCTGTCGGGGGGCAATCAGCCCCAGCATTTT; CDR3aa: CASSLSGGNQPQHF
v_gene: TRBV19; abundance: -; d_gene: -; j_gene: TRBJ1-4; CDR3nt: TGTGCCAGTAGTATTCTGGAGGGTTTGAATGAAAAACTGTTTTTT; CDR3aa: CASSILEGLNEKLFF
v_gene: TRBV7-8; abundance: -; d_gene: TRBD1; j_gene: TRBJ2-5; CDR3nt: TGTGCCAGCAGTCTTCTGAGTTGGCGTCGCGACAGGGGGACAGAGACCCAGTACTTC; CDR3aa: CASSLLSWRRDRGTETQYF
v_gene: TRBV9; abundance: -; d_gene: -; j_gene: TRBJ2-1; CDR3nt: TGTGCCAGCAGCGTAGCTTTTAACAATGAGCAGTTCTTC; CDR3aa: CASSVAFNNEQFF
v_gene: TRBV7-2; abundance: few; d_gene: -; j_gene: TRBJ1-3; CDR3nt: TGTGCCAGCAGCCAAGGGGGCTCTGGAAACACCATATATTTT; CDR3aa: CASSQGGSGNTIYF
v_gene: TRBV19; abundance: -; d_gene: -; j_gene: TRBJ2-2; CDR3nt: TGTGCCAGTATCCCGACTCACGGAACCGGGGAGCTGTTTTTT; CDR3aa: CASIPTHGTGELFF
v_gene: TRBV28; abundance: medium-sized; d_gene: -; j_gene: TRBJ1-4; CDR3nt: TGTGCCAGCAGCTTACCCCAGGTAAATCTTTGGGTAACTAATGAAAAACTGTTTTTT; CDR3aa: CASSLPQVNLWVTNEKLFF
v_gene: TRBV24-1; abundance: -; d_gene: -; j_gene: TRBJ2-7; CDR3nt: TGTGCCACCACGGGCTTTGCGGGAGAGCAGTACTTC; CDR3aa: CATTGFAGEQYF
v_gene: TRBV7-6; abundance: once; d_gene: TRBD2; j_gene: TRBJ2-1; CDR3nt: TGTGCCAGCAGCCGTGGCGGGGGGCCCAATGAGCAGTTCTTC; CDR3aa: CASSRGGGPNEQFF
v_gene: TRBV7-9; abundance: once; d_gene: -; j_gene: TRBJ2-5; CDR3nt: TGTGCCAGCAGCTTGGTAGAGTCCAGGAGGGAGACCCAGTACTTC; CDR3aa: CASSLVESRRETQYF
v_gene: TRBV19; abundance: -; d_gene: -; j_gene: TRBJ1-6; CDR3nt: TGTGCCAGTAGCTGGGGGGTCAAGGCGAATTCACCCCTCCACTTT; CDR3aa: CASSWGVKANSPLHF
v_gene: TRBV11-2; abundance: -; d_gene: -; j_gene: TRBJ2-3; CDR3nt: TGTGCCAGCAGCTTAGAGGGGGCCAGAGATACGCAGTATTTT; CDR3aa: CASSLEGARDTQYF
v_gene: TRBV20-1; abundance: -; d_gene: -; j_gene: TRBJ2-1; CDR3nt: TGCAGTGCTAGAAGCCTGAGTGAGCAGTTCTTC; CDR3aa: CSARSLSEQFF
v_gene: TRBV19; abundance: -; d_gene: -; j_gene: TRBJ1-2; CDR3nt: TGTGCCAGTAGTATTCGTGGCGGCTATGGCTACACCTTC; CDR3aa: CASSIRGGYGYTF
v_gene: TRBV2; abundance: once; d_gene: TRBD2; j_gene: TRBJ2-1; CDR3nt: TGTGCCAGCAGCAAGCGGCCAGCGGGGAGAGATGAGCAGTTCTTC; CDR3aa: CASSKRPAGRDEQFF
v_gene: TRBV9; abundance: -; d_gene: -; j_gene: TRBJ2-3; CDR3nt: TGTGCCAGCAGCGTAGCTACGTTGGGTAGCCCCACAGATACGCAGTATTTT; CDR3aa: CASSVATLGSPTDTQYF